The sequence of this T cell receptor (beta chain) was determined in a study of response to subunit inactivated influenza vaccine. Findings and caveats of the study: It was the authors' suggestion that each seasonal influenza vaccination recruits few new T cells.

This CDR3 comprises 14 residues. With 8 bases removed from V and 0 bases from J, the gap between germline ends came to 16 bases. Germline loops: CDR1 DFQATT, CDR2 SNEGSKA (reference sequence). Comment on this clonotype: The antigen remains undetermined.

TCRdb reprocessed the RT-PCR reads via MiXCR and lists one record per CDR3 protein. The sample has some 550,000 distinct CDR3 sequences, approximately 22% seen once. This same sample was also taken into another study, of T cells expressing NK-cell markers. From that second work: A 5'RACE template switching approach incorporating UMIs was used to make TCR beta cDNA. Cells sorted as CD3+CD56+NKG2C+, CD3+CD56+NKG2C- and CD3+CD56-NKG2C+ T cells supplied the TCR beta repertoires. Among the eight sequenced donors, seven tested HCMV-seropositive and one tested seronegative. A handful of donors had dominant NKG2C+ clonotypes that comprised roughly 1.0-8% of their CD8+ T cells.

The gene calls are TRBV20-1 and TRBJ2-5; D is perhaps TRBD2 (6 bases). The TCR was taken from a man aged 45-60 years who received an inactivated influenza vaccine. The sample here was CD4+ T cells sorted from PBMCs, taken approximately 13 days after vaccination. The chain's CDR3 is CSPIRGRNQETQYF. The CDR3 DNA is TGCAGTCCTATTCGTGGGAGGAACCAAGAGACCCAGTACTTC.